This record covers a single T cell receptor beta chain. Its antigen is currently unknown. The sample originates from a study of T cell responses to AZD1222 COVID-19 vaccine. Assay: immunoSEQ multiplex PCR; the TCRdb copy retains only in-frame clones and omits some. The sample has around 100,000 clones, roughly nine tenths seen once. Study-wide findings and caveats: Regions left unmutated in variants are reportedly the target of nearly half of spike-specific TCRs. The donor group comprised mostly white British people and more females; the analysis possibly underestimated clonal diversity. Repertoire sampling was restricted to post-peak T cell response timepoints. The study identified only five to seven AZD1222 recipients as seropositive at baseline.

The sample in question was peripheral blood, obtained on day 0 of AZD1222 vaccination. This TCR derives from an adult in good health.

The CDR3 reads CASTSGTGGYEQYF. The CDR3 DNA follows: TGCGCCAGCACGTCCGGGACAGGGGGATACGAGCAGTACTTC. The V call is TRBV5-1, the J call TRBJ2-7, with 11 bases fitting TRBD1. This CDR3 is 14 amino acids long. Germline CDR1 and CDR2: SGHRS and YFSETQ. The V and J ends lost 6 bases and 4 bases, in that order; junction bases with no gene match: 6.